A single sample is the source of the 21 T cell receptor beta chains below, sequenced in a study of cytomegalovirus exposure and HLA in healthy donors. The primer mix had 60 Vbeta and 13 Jbeta primers. Sequencing was performed with immunoSEQ multiplex PCR; in TCRdb, only in-frame clones are kept and a portion is missing. The data show roughly 160,000 clones, 65% to 80% seen once. Sequenced material: PBMCs. The receptors were sampled from a man aged 35-49 years in good health and CMV-seronegative.

This clone was seen a few times. V gene TRBV5-1 combines with J gene TRBJ1-3; the match to TRBD1 covers 7 bases. Germline CDR1 SGHRS, CDR2 YFSETQ. This CDR3 spans 17 amino acids. V lost 3 bases to trimming and J lost 0 bases; unmatched junction nucleotides: 9. The CDR3 DNA follows: TGCGCCAGCAGCTCAACCGGGACAGCCAACTCTGGAAACACCATATATTTT. Protein product: CASSSTGTANSGNTIYF.

CDR3 bases: TGCGCCAGCAGCCAAGAACCCGGTAATGAGCAGTTCTTC. As protein: CASSQEPGNEQFF. The chain is built from TRBV4-3 and TRBJ2-1; no firm D call. Germline CDR1 LGHNA, CDR2 YSLEER. The V end was cut by 0 bases, the J end by 7 bases, with 7 bases between. CDR3 length: 13 amino acids.

This clone has a single count. The chain has TRBV5-4 and TRBJ1-3; 7 bases agree with TRBD1. Germline-derived CDR1 and CDR2 are SGHNT and YYREEE (reference sequence). The CDR3 length is 16 residues. With 4 bases clipped from V and 0 bases from J, the junction kept 7 bases outside the gene matches. For the CDR3, the DNA is TGTGCCAGCAGCGCCGGACAGGTTTCCTCTGGAAACACCATATATTTT. It is translated as CASSAGQVSSGNTIYF.

The chain combines TRBV18 with TRBJ2-2, with 10 bases identical to TRBD2. This CDR3 has 19 amino acids. Per germline, CDR1 KGHSH and CDR2 LQKENI. V shed 4 bases, J shed 1 base, and the junction held 12 bases outside the gene matches. CDR3 loop: CASSLTPLAGALNTGELFF. CDR3 nucleotides: TGTGCCAGCTCACTAACCCCTCTAGCGGGGGCCCTGAACACCGGGGAGCTGTTTTTT. Combining the CDR3 with reference TRBV18 and TRBJ2-2 gives the whole variable domain NAGVMQNPRHLVRRRGQEARLRCSPMKGHSHVYWYRQLPEEGLKFMVYLQKENIIDESGMPKERFSAEFPKEGPSILRIQQVVRGDSAAYFCASSLTPLAGALNTGELFFGEGSRLTVL.

The V call is TRBV7-9, the J call TRBJ1-4, with D possibly being TRBD1 (5 bases). This CDR3 is 15 amino acids long. Deletions cut 7 bases from V and 8 bases from J, with 20 bases between. The germline V gene has CDR1 SEHNR and CDR2 FQNEAQ (reference sequence). CDR3 region: CASTPSEGFFEKLFF. The CDR3 DNA is TGTGCCAGCACCCCCTCGGAGGGGTTCTTCGAAAAACTGTTTTTT.

J is TRBJ2-3 and V is TRBV9; D is undetermined. From germline, CDR1 is SGDLS and CDR2 YYNGEE. V dropped 3 bases and J dropped 2 bases, with 7 bases sitting between them. The CDR3 contains 13 residues. CDR3 residues: CASSGHYTDTQYF. Written as DNA, the CDR3 is TGTGCCAGCAGCGGCCACTACACAGATACGCAGTATTTT.

This clone was seen a single time. CDR3 region: CAAQPRGRSGEQYF. Written as DNA, the CDR3 is TGTGCAGCTCAGCCTAGGGGCAGGTCGGGCGAGCAGTACTTC. The V call is TRBV6-1, the J call TRBJ2-7, with D possibly TRBD1 on 5 matching bases. The CDR3 contains 14 residues. Germline V CDR1 and CDR2: MNHNS, SASEGT.

The rearrangement uses TRBV7-9 and TRBJ2-3; 7 positions match TRBD1. There are 14 residues in the CDR3. Per germline, CDR1 SEHNR and CDR2 FQNEAQ (reference sequence). Trimming removed 2 bases from V and 8 bases from J; junction bases left unmatched: 7. The CDR3 is CASSLPGTATTQYF. The CDR3 DNA reads TGTGCCAGCAGCTTACCTGGGACAGCGACTACGCAGTATTTT.

The V call is TRBV7-2, the J call TRBJ2-7, with D maybe TRBD2 (7 bases). Trimming removed 0 bases from V and 1 base from J, with 16 bases in between. This CDR3 comprises 17 residues. Germline CDR1 reads SGHTA; CDR2 reads FQGNSA. CDR3 sequence reads: CASSLARRGRISYEQYF. The CDR3 nucleotides are TGTGCCAGCAGCTTAGCTCGGCGGGGGCGTATTTCCTACGAGCAGTACTTC.

This clone showed up just once. This chain links TRBV20-1 with TRBJ2-1; 7 positions match TRBD1. This CDR3 spans 11 amino acids. The germline V gene has CDR1 DFQATT and CDR2 SNEGSKA (reference sequence). For the CDR3, the DNA is TGCTCTTACTACAGGGGCGGGGAGCAGTTCTTC. Its translation is CSYYRGGEQFF.

The genes are TRBV10-3 and TRBJ1-1; tentatively, D is TRBD1 (6 bases). Trimming took off 2 bases at V and 0 bases at J, with 10 bases between the two ends. Per germline, CDR1 ENHRY and CDR2 SYGVKD. CDR3 length equals 15 residues. In DNA form, the CDR3 reads TGTGCCATCAGTGAGCTACAGGGATTGAACACTGAAGCTTTCTTT. It encodes CAISELQGLNTEAFF.

To note about this clone: Other DNA sequences in the same sample also yield this CDR3. This rearrangement joins TRBV5-1 to TRBJ1-6; D is perhaps TRBD1 (5 bases). V was cut by 1 base and J by 2 bases, with 10 bases left in between. This CDR3 spans 16 amino acids. In germline, CDR1 is SGHRS, CDR2 YFSETQ. DNA for the CDR3: TGCGCCAGCAGCTTGCAGGGCGACACCTATAATTCACCCCTCCACTTT. It encodes CASSLQGDTYNSPLHF.

This clone was counted only a few times. This chain connects TRBV5-1 to TRBJ2-7; TRBD1 aligns across 9 bases. From germline, CDR1 is SGHRS and CDR2 YFSETQ. This CDR3 contains 14 residues. J lost 6 bases, V lost 1 base, and 5 bases had no gene match. The CDR3 sequence: CASSLWGQGAEQYF. The CDR3 DNA reads TGCGCCAGCAGCTTGTGGGGACAGGGAGCCGAGCAGTACTTC.

This rearrangement joins TRBV7-9 to TRBJ1-2; possible D gene TRBD1, 6 bases. The CDR3 runs 16 residues. Germline CDR1 and CDR2: SEHNR and FQNEAQ (reference sequence). The germline V and J ends were trimmed by 2 bases and 4 bases, with 17 bases remaining between them. CDR3 loop: CASSLQGRVPGYGYTF. The CDR3 nucleotides are TGTGCCAGCAGCTTACAGGGGCGAGTCCCGGGCTATGGCTACACCTTC.

V is TRBV19 and J is TRBJ2-1, with D uncertain. There are 14 residues in the CDR3. Trimming took 0 bases from V and 6 from J, leaving 9 bases between them. CDR1 and CDR2 from the germline V gene are LNHDA and SQIVND (reference sequence). In DNA, the CDR3 is TGTGCCAGTAGTATAGATCCACTTCTCAATGAGCAGTTCTTC. It yields the protein CASSIDPLLNEQFF.

This clone was found a few times. The chain joins TRBV14 to TRBJ2-7, with TRBD1 identical over 10 bases. The CDR3 has 14 residues. Trimming cost V 4 bases and J 2 bases; bases outside gene matches: 2. CDR1 is SGHDN, CDR2 FVKESK, per germline. The CDR3: CASSRGQGAYEQYF. The CDR3 DNA is TGTGCCAGCAGCCGCGGACAGGGGGCCTACGAGCAGTACTTC.

This chain links TRBV10-3 with TRBJ1-1, with D maybe TRBD1 (6 bases). The V end was cut by 0 bases, the J end by 1 base, with 6 bases between. Looked up from germline, CDR1 is ENHRY and CDR2 is SYGVKD. The CDR3 has 14 residues. The CDR3 is CAISESRGNTEAFF. CDR3 in DNA: TGTGCCATCAGTGAGTCCAGGGGGAACACTGAAGCTTTCTTT.

This chain uses TRBV18 with TRBJ1-1; the D gene is possibly TRBD1 (6 bases). Trimming pared 7 bases from V and 2 bases from J, leaving 11 bases between. Germline V gene lookup returns CDR1 KGHSH and CDR2 LQKENI. The CDR3 consists of 13 residues. CDR3 sequence reads: CASLQGVNTEAFF. DNA for the CDR3: TGTGCCAGCTTACAGGGTGTTAACACTGAAGCTTTCTTT.

This clone came up a few times. The chain employs TRBV5-1 and TRBJ2-5, with D possibly matching TRBD1 (5 bases). Germline V gene lookup returns CDR1 SGHRS and CDR2 YFSETQ. This CDR3 is built from 13 residues. Trimming took off 2 bases at V and 2 bases at J, with 7 bases between the two ends. CDR3 nucleotides: TGCGCCAGCAGCTTAAAGGGGCAAGAGACCCAGTACTTC. Protein product: CASSLKGQETQYF. Full variable domain (missing parts from reference TRBV5-1 and TRBJ2-5): KAGVTQTPRYLIKTRGQQVTLSCSPISGHRSVSWYQQTPGQGLQFLFEYFSETQRNKGNFPGRFSGRQFSNSRSEMNVSTLELGDSALYLCASSLKGQETQYFGPGTRLLVL.

V usage is TRBV5-1 and J usage is TRBJ2-7; possible D gene TRBD2, 5 bases. The CDR3 covers 14 residues. V was pared by 4 bases and J by 0 bases, with 11 bases between. Looked up from germline, CDR1 is SGHRS and CDR2 is YFSETQ. The CDR3 protein is CASSLGEGSYEQYF. CDR3 DNA: TGCGCCAGCAGCCTCGGAGAGGGCTCCTACGAGCAGTACTTC.

V gene TRBV9 combines with J gene TRBJ2-1; 8 positions match TRBD1. This CDR3 contains 13 residues. V trimming: 3 bases; J trimming: 6 bases; junction bases outside the gene matches: 2. Germline V gives CDR1 SGDLS, CDR2 YYNGEE. The CDR3 coding sequence is TGTGCCAGCAGCGGGACAGGGAGCAATGAGCAGTTCTTC. As protein: CASSGTGSNEQFF.